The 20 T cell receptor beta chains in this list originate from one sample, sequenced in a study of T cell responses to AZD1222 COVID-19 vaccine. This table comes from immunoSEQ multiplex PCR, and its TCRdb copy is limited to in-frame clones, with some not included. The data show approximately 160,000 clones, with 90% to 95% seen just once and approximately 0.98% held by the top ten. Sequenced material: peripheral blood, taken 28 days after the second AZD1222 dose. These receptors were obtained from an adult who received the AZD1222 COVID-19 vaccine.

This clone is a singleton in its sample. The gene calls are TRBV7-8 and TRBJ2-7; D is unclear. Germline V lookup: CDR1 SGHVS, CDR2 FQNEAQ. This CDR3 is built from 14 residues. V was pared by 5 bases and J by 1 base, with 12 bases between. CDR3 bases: TGTGCCAGCAGCCCCCTAAGGGATTCCTACGAGCAGTACTTC. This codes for CASSPLRDSYEQYF.

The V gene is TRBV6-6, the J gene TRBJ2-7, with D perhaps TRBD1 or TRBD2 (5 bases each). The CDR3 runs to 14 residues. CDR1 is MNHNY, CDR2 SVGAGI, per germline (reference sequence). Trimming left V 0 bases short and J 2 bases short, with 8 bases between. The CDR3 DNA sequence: TGTGCCAGCAGTTACTCGGGGGTGCCCTACGAGCAGTACTTC. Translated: CASSYSGVPYEQYF.

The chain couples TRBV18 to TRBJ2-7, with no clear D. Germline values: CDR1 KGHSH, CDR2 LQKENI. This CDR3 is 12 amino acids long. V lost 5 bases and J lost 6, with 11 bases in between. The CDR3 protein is CASSGVGSEQYF. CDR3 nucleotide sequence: TGTGCCAGCTCAGGGGTCGGGTCCGAGCAGTACTTC.

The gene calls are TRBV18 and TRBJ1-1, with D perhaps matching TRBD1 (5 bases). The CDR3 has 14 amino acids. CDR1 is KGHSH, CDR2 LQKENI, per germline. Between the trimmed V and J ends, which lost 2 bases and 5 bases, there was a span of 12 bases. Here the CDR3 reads CASSPVAEGTEAFF. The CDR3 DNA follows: TGTGCCAGCTCACCAGTAGCGGAGGGGACTGAAGCTTTCTTT.

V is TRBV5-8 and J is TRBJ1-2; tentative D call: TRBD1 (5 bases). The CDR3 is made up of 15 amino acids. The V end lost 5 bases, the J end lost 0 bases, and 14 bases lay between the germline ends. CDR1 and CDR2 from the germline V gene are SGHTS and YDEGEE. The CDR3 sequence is CASRILTAANYGYTF. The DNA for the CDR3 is TGTGCCAGCAGGATCCTGACAGCCGCTAACTATGGCTACACCTTC.

This chain's CDR3 is CASSYILGPFNQPQHF. CDR3 DNA sequence: TGTGCCAGCAGTTATATTTTGGGACCGTTCAATCAGCCCCAGCATTTT. The chain recombines TRBV6-9 with TRBJ1-5; a weak D match, TRBD1 (5 bases). Germline V gene sequence: CDR1 MNHGY, CDR2 SVAAGI. This CDR3 comprises 16 residues. The V end lost 2 bases, the J end lost 3 bases, and 14 bases lay between the germline ends.

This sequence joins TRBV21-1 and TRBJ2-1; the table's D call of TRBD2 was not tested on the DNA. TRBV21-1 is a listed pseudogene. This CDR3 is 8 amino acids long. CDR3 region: CASNKQFF. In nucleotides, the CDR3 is TGTGCCAGCAATAAGCAGTTCTTC.

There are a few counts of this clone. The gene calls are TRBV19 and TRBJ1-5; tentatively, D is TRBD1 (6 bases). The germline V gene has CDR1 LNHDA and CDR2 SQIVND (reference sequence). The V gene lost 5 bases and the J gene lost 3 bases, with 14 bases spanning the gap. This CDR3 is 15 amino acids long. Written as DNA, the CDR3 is TGTGCCAGTAGTGCCTCAAGGGGGAACAATCAGCCCCAGCATTTT. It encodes CASSASRGNNQPQHF.

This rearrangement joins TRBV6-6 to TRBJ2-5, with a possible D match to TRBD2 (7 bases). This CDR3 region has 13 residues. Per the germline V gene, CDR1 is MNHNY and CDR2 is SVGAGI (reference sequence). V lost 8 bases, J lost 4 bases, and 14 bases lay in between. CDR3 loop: CASGRGRGETQYF. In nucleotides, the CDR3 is TGTGCCAGCGGGAGGGGCAGGGGAGAGACCCAGTACTTC.

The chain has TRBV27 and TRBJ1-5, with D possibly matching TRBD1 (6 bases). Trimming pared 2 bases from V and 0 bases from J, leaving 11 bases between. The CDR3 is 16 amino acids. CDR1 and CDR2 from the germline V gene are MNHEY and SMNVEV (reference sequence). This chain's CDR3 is CASSLGRGYSNQPQHF. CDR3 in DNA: TGTGCCAGCAGTTTAGGCAGGGGCTATAGCAATCAGCCCCAGCATTTT.

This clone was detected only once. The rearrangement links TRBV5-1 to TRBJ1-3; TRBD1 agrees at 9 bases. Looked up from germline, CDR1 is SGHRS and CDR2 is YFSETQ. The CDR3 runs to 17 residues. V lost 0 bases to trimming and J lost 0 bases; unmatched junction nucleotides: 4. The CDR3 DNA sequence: TGCGCCAGCAGCTTGGGTGGACAGGGGTCCTCTGGAAACACCATATATTTT. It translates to CASSLGGQGSSGNTIYF.

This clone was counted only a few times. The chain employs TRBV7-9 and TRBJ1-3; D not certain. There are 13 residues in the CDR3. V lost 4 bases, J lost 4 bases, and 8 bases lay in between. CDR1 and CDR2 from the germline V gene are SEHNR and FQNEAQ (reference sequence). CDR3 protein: CASSSELGNTIYF. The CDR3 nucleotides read TGTGCCAGCAGCTCAGAACTGGGAAACACCATATATTTT.

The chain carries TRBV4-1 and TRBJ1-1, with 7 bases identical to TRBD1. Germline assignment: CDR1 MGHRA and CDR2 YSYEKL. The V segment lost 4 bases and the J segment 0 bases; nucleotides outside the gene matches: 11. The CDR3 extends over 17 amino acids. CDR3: CASSRKSGTDMNTEAFF. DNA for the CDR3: TGCGCCAGCAGCCGAAAGTCGGGGACAGATATGAACACTGAAGCTTTCTTT.

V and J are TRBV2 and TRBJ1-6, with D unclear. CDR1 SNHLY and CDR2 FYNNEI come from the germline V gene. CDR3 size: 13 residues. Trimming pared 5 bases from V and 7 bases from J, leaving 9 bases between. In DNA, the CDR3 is TGTGCCAGCAGTTCCCGGCAGAATTCACCCCTCCACTTT. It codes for CASSSRQNSPLHF.

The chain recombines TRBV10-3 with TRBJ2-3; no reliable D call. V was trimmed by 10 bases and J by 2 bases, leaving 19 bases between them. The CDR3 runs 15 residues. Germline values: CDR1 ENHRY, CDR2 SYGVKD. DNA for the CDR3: TGTGCCACCATCAAGGGCGTGGGGTCCACAGATACGCAGTATTTT. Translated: CATIKGVGSTDTQYF.

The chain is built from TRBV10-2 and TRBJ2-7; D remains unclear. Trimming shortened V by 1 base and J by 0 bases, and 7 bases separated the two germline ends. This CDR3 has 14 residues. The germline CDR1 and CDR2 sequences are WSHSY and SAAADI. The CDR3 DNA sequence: TGCGCCAGCAGTGAGTACATCGCCTCCTACGAGCAGTACTTC. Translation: CASSEYIASYEQYF.

CDR3 sequence reads: CASSSPGAGWGHTEAFF. The CDR3 DNA follows: TGCGCCAGCAGCTCCCCGGGGGCCGGGTGGGGCCACACTGAAGCTTTCTTT. J is TRBJ1-1 and V is TRBV5-1; maybe TRBD1 (6 bases). Trimming shortened V by 3 bases and J by 3 bases, and 21 bases separated the two germline ends. The CDR3 runs to 17 residues. Germline values: CDR1 SGHRS, CDR2 YFSETQ.

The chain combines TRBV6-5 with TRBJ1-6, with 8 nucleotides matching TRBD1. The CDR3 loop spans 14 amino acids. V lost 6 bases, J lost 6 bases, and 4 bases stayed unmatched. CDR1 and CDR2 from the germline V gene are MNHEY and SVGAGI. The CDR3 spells CASRLQGGNSPLHF. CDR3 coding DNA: TGTGCCAGCAGATTACAGGGGGGTAATTCACCCCTCCACTTT.

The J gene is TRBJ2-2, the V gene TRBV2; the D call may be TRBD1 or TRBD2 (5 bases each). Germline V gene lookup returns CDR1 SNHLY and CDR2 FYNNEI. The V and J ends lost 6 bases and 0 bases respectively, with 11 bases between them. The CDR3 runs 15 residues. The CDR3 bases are TGTGCCAGCAGCGGGGACGGAGCGAACACCGGGGAGCTGTTTTTT. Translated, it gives CASSGDGANTGELFF.

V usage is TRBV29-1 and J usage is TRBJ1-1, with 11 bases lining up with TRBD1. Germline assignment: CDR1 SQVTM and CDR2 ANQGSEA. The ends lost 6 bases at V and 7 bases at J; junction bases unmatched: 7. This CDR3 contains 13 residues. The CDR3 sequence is CSVGQGERGEAFF. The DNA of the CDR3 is TGCAGCGTGGGACAGGGGGAAAGGGGTGAAGCTTTCTTT.